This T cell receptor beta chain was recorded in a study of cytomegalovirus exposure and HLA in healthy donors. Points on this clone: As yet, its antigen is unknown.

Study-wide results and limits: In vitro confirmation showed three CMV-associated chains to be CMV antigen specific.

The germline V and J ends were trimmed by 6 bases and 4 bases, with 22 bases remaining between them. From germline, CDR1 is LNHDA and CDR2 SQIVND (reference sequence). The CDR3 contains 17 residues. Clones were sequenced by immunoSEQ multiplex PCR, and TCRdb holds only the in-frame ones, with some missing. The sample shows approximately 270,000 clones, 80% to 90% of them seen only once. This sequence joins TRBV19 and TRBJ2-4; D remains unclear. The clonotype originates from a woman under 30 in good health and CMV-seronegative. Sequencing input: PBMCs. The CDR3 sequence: CASRDSYGLNTKNIQYF. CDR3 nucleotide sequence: TGTGCCAGTAGGGATTCATACGGGTTAAATACTAAAAACATTCAGTACTTC.